These T cell receptor beta chains were read from a single sample in a study of blood T cell repertoires in COVID-19. TCRdb keeps only in-frame clones here, not all; method: immunoSEQ multiplex PCR. The sample carries 100,000 to 150,000 clones, around 87% recorded once. Sequences were obtained from peripheral blood. The receptors derive from a woman in her 70s with acute or convalescent COVID-19. Each CDR3 is given with its conserved first and last residue. A D gene is named only where the DNA matches it firmly.

j_gene,d_gene,v_gene,CDR3aa,CDR3nt
TRBJ2-1,NA,TRBV6-1,CASSEVQGGGPYNEQFF,TGTGCCAGCAGTGAAGTTCAAGGCGGGGGCCCCTACAATGAGCAGTTCTTC
TRBJ1-4,TRBD1,TRBV11-2,CASSPDRGPPNEKLFF,TGTGCCAGCAGCCCCGACAGGGGGCCACCTAATGAAAAACTGTTTTTT
TRBJ1-2,NA,TRBV19,CASSTGTVNYGYTF,TGTGCCAGTAGTACCGGTACAGTTAACTATGGCTACACCTTC
TRBJ1-1,NA,TRBV6-5,CASRSDPIRGTEAFF,TGTGCCAGCCGTTCAGACCCCATTCGGGGCACTGAAGCTTTCTTT
TRBJ1-5,NA,TRBV6-6,CASSSPGGPQHF,TGTGCCAGCAGTTCCCCCGGGGGGCCCCAGCATTTT
TRBJ1-1,NA,TRBV10-1,CASSEGLPPEAFF,TGCGCCAGCAGTGAGGGCTTACCCCCTGAAGCTTTCTTT
TRBJ2-2,TRBD1,TRBV5-1,CASSSGQGASGTLFF,TGCGCCAGCAGCTCGGGACAGGGGGCTTCTGGGACGCTGTTTTTT
TRBJ1-2,NA,TRBV28,CASSPSDRPNYGYTF,TGTGCCAGCAGTCCGTCTGACAGGCCTAACTATGGCTACACCTTC
TRBJ2-2,NA,TRBV28,CASSLGQGLYGELFF,TGTGCCAGCAGTTTAGGGCAGGGCCTATACGGGGAGCTGTTTTTT
TRBJ1-3,TRBD1,TRBV14,CASSQGASGGRGLGNTIYF,TGTGCCAGCAGCCAAGGGGCCTCCGGCGGAAGGGGGCTTGGAAACACCATATATTTT
TRBJ2-2,NA,TRBV6-5,CASSPLTGELFF,TGTGCCAGCAGTCCCCTAACCGGGGAGCTGTTTTTT
TRBJ2-5,NA,TRBV9,CASSVGFAETQYF,TGTGCCAGCAGCGTAGGATTCGCGGAGACCCAGTACTTC
TRBJ1-1,NA,TRBV2,CATSGQMNTEAFF,TGTGCCACGTCAGGACAGATGAACACTGAAGCTTTCTTT
TRBJ1-3,NA,TRBV6-6,CASSNRVDTIYF,TGTGCCAGCAGTAACAGGGTAGACACCATATATTTT
TRBJ2-6,NA,TRBV6-5,CASRVSSGANVLTF,TGTGCCAGCAGGGTGAGCTCTGGGGCCAACGTCCTGACTTTC
TRBJ1-6,TRBD1,TRBV18,CASSPNRDRVSPLHF,TGTGCCAGCTCACCGAACCGGGACAGGGTCTCACCCCTCCACTTT
TRBJ1-2,NA,TRBV18,CASSPEDYGYTF,TGTGCCAGCTCACCGGAGGACTATGGCTACACCTTC
TRBJ2-2,NA,TRBV7-9,CASSGTGEATGELFF,TGTGCCAGCAGCGGAACAGGGGAGGCCACCGGGGAGCTGTTTTTT